These 2 T cell receptor beta chains came from one sample sequenced in a study of blood T cell repertoires in COVID-19. TCRdb keeps only in-frame clones here, not all; method: immunoSEQ multiplex PCR. The table lists under 95,000 clones, roughly 84% of them singletons. Input material: peripheral blood. The source is a man between 65 and 85 years old with acute or convalescent COVID-19.

The genes are TRBV5-1 and TRBJ2-1, with 11 bases lining up with TRBD1. Losses at the gene ends were 3 bases for V and 7 bases for J; bases not matched to a gene: 6. Looked up from germline, CDR1 is SGHRS and CDR2 is YFSETQ. This CDR3 is 15 amino acids long. CDR3: CASSSPDRGQNEQFF. CDR3 sequence (DNA): TGCGCCAGCAGCTCCCCGGACAGGGGGCAAAATGAGCAGTTCTTC.

The chain uses TRBV27 and TRBJ1-6, with TRBD1 matching over 8 bases. Germline-derived CDR1 and CDR2 are MNHEY and SMNVEV (reference sequence). Trimming at V came to 4 bases and at J to 9 bases, leaving 5 bases not matched to a gene. The CDR3 loop spans 14 amino acids. This CDR3 reads CASSSPGGFSPLHF. CDR3 in DNA: TGTGCCAGCAGTTCCCCAGGGGGCTTTTCACCCCTCCACTTT.